This T cell receptor beta chain was documented in a study of PD-1 blockade in classical Hodgkin lymphoma. Study-wide background: Patients were given intravenous nivolumab, 3 mg/kg, every 2 weeks. General study findings and limits: A significant rise in TCR diversity was seen by C4D1 for CD4+ cells but not for CD8+ cells. Diminished baseline TCR diversity has been reported in newly diagnosed patients relative to healthy donors.

Trimming left V 4 bases short and J 3 bases short, with 13 bases between. This CDR3 has 15 residues. Germline V gene sequence: CDR1 SGDLS, CDR2 YYNGEE. Following autologous stem cell transplantation, relapse occurred in every patient, and exposure to brentuximab vedotin varied. Clones were sequenced by immunoSEQ multiplex PCR, and TCRdb holds only the in-frame ones, with some missing. The repertoire has 46,000 or so clones, almost 90% of them found once; the top ten carry just over 9%. As for this clone: What it recognizes is unknown.

V is TRBV9 and J is TRBJ1-4; the D gene is possibly TRBD1 (6 bases). The sequence derives from a human donor with classical Hodgkin lymphoma. The source was peripheral blood mononuclear cells (PBMCs), collected at baseline. The CDR3 DNA follows: TGTGCCAGCAGCCCCCGAACAGGGCCTAATGAAAAACTGTTTTTT. Translated: CASSPRTGPNEKLFF.